Following are 12 T cell receptor beta chains from one sample sequenced in a study of cytomegalovirus exposure and HLA in healthy donors. A multiplex PCR was run with 60 Vbeta primers and 13 Jbeta primers. Profiled with immunoSEQ multiplex PCR; TCRdb holds only in-frame clones, not every one. The data contain approximately 73,000 clones, less than 75% of them seen just once; the ten biggest clones take up around 5%. Material for sequencing was PBMCs. The receptor source for this set is a young man in good health and CMV-seropositive.

The chain joins TRBV6-6 to TRBJ2-5, with TRBD2 matching over 8 bases. Germline CDR1 and CDR2: MNHNY and SVGAGI (reference sequence). The CDR3 runs 14 residues. The V gene end was trimmed by 7 bases and the J gene end by 4 bases; junction bases not matched to a gene: 8. The CDR3 reads CASNFRGGSETQYF. DNA of the CDR3: TGTGCCAGCAACTTTCGGGGGGGCTCAGAGACCCAGTACTTC.

This clone was detected only a few times. The chain links TRBV2 to TRBJ2-5; the D is unclear. From germline, CDR1 is SNHLY and CDR2 FYNNEI. The ends were cut back, 3 bases at V and 0 bases at J, with 5 bases in the middle. The CDR3 runs to 13 residues. The CDR3 reads CASSDHNQETQYF. The CDR3 DNA reads as TGTGCCAGCAGTGATCACAACCAAGAGACCCAGTACTTC.

The chain combines TRBV7-2 with TRBJ2-2; no firm D call. This CDR3 is built from 14 residues. Germline lookup yields CDR1 SGHTA and CDR2 FQGNSA. V dropped 3 bases and J dropped 3 bases, with 8 bases sitting between them. The CDR3 sequence: CASSFGQDTGELFF. Written as DNA, the CDR3 is TGTGCCAGCAGCTTCGGTCAGGACACCGGGGAGCTGTTTTTT.

There are a few counts of this clone. V gene TRBV4-2 combines with J gene TRBJ2-3; D may be TRBD2 (6 bases). Trimming stripped 0 bases from V and 8 bases from J, with 9 bases between. CDR1 is LGHNA and CDR2 is YNFKEQ in the germline V gene. This CDR3 has 13 residues. The CDR3 loop reads CASSQDEGLTQYF. The DNA of the CDR3 is TGTGCCAGCAGCCAAGATGAGGGACTTACGCAGTATTTT.

The J gene is TRBJ2-5, the V gene TRBV11-3; D is unclear. This CDR3 is 14 amino acids long. Trimming took off 8 bases at V and 5 bases at J, with 18 bases between the two ends. CDR1 is SGHNT, CDR2 YENEEA, per germline. The CDR3 DNA reads as TGTGCCAGCGGCGACCGGTATTCGGAGGAGACCCAGTACTTC. This encodes CASGDRYSEETQYF. The full variable domain, completed using reference TRBV11-3 and TRBJ2-5, is EAGVVQSPRYKIIEKKQPVAFWCNPISGHNTLYWYLQNLGQGPELLIRYENEEAVDDSQLPKDRFSAERLKGVDSTLKIQPAELGDSAVYLCASGDRYSEETQYFGPGTRLLVL.

The rearrangement joins TRBV15 to TRBJ1-4; TRBD1 aligns across 9 bases. The ends lost 6 bases at V and 7 bases at J; junction bases unmatched: 3. The germline V gene has CDR1 LNHNV and CDR2 YYDKDF (reference sequence). The CDR3 contains 13 residues. As DNA, the CDR3 is TGTGCCACCAGGGGACAGGGCGTTGAAAAACTGTTTTTT. Amino acid sequence: CATRGQGVEKLFF. Full variable domain (rest looked up from reference TRBV15 and TRBJ1-4): DAMVIQNPRYQVTQFGKPVTLSCSQTLNHNVMYWYQQKSSQAPKLLFHYYDKDFNNEADTPDNFQSRRPNTSFCFLDIRSPGLGDTAMYLCATRGQGVEKLFFGSGTQLSVL.

This clone was seen more than once but under ten times. V and J are TRBV5-4 and TRBJ2-5, with TRBD1 matching 7 bases. CDR1 is SGHNT and CDR2 is YYREEE in the germline V gene (reference sequence). This CDR3 region has 13 residues. After removal of 6 bases from V and 4 bases from J, the junction contained 6 bases not matched to a gene. The CDR3 is CASIDRVGETQYF. DNA of the CDR3: TGTGCCAGCATCGACAGGGTGGGAGAGACCCAGTACTTC. Complete variable domain (other parts from reference TRBV5-4 and TRBJ2-5): ETGVTQSPTHLIKTRGQQVTLRCSSQSGHNTVSWYQQALGQGPQFIFQYYREEENGRGNFPPRFSGLQFPNYSSELNVNALELDDSALYLCASIDRVGETQYFGPGTRLLVL.

The rearrangement uses TRBV4-3 and TRBJ2-7; 11 bases match TRBD1. This CDR3 contains 15 residues. J gave up 2 bases and V 1 base, and 1 base lay outside the gene matches. CDR1 LGHNA and CDR2 YSLEER come from the germline V gene. The CDR3, as DNA: TGCGCCAGCAGCCAAGGGACAGGGGGCCCCTACGAGCAGTACTTC. Protein: CASSQGTGGPYEQYF.

The genes are TRBV5-6 and TRBJ2-5; tentative D call: TRBD2 (5 bases). In germline, CDR1 is SGHDT, CDR2 YYEEEE. V was clipped by 4 bases and J by 5 bases, with 12 bases between them. This CDR3 is 13 amino acids long. CDR3 nucleotides: TGTGCCAGCAGCGTGAGGACGGGGGAGACCCAGTACTTC. Protein product: CASSVRTGETQYF.

This chain joins TRBV5-4 and TRBJ2-1; a possible D gene is TRBD2 (6 bases). V was trimmed by 5 bases and J by 4 bases, leaving 10 bases between them. The CDR3 runs to 13 residues. Germline V lookup: CDR1 SGHNT, CDR2 YYREEE (reference sequence). Written as DNA, the CDR3 is TGTGCCAGCAGTCGGGACTTTTACAATGAGCAGTTCTTC. Translated: CASSRDFYNEQFF.

J is TRBJ2-5 and V is TRBV28; the D gene is possibly TRBD1 (6 bases). The germline V gene has CDR1 MDHEN and CDR2 SYDVKM. There are 12 residues in the CDR3. With 3 bases removed from V and 4 bases from J, the gap between germline ends came to 6 bases. CDR3 nucleotides: TGTGCCAGCAGTTTGACAGGAGAGACCCAGTACTTC. This translates into CASSLTGETQYF.

The chain links TRBV7-3 to TRBJ2-1; 10 bases are a match to TRBD1. The germline V gene has CDR1 SGHTA and CDR2 FQGTGA. Losses at the gene ends were 0 bases for V and 14 bases for J; bases not matched to a gene: 4. The CDR3 is made up of 13 amino acids. The CDR3 region is CASSLTQGTGEFF. The DNA of the CDR3 is TGTGCCAGCAGCTTAACCCAAGGGACAGGGGAGTTCTTC.